This TCR beta chain was sequenced during a study of cytomegalovirus exposure and HLA in healthy donors. Regarding the study as a whole: A later examination showed that TCR association rates differed by HLA locus, with DRB1 most and HLA-C fewest. Specific recognition of CMV antigens was confirmed in vitro for a few chains (all CMV-associated).

PCR amplification relied on 60 Vbeta primers (plus 13 Jbeta primers). TCRdb's table, derived via immunoSEQ multiplex PCR, lists solely in-frame clones and lacks some. The sample shows roughly 150,000 clones, 85% of them seen only once. The CDR3 covers 14 residues. Germline loops: CDR1 SGHAT, CDR2 FQNNGV. Between the trimmed V and J ends, which lost 5 bases and 2 bases, there was a span of 11 bases. Details on this clone: Its matching antigen is unknown.

This chain joins TRBV11-2 and TRBJ2-3; possibly TRBD2 for D (5 bases). Material for sequencing was PBMCs. This TCR was sampled from a boy aged 2-15 years in good health and CMV-seronegative. In nucleotides, the CDR3 is TGTGCCAGCAGCCAGTATAGCGTCACAGATACGCAGTATTTT. Protein product: CASSQYSVTDTQYF. Together with reference TRBV11-2 and TRBJ2-3, the CDR3 gives the full variable domain: EAGVAQSPRYKIIEKRQSVAFWCNPISGHATLYWYQQILGQGPKLLIQFQNNGVVDDSQLPKDRFSAERLKGVDSTLKIQPAKLEDSAVYLCASSQYSVTDTQYFGPGTRLTVL.